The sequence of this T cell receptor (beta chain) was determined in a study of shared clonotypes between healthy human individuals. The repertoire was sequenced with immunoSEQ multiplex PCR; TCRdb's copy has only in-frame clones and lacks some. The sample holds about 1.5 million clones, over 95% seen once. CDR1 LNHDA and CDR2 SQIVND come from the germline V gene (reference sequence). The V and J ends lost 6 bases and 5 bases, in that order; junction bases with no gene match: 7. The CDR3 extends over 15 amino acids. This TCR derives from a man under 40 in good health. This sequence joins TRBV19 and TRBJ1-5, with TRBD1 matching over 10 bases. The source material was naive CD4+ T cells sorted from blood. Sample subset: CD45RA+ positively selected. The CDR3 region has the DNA TGTGCCAGTAGGCCTGAGGACAGGGGGTATCAGCCCCAGCATTTT. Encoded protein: CASRPEDRGYQPQHF.